This T cell receptor (beta chain) came from a study of CD4+ T cells in melanoma. General study findings and limits: CD8+ T cell, macrophage and B cell function reportedly correlated with neoantigen-specific CD4+ T cells.

Clones were sequenced by immunoSEQ multiplex PCR, and TCRdb holds only the in-frame ones, with some missing. This sample has 120,000 to 150,000 clones, with about nine tenths found just once. Trimming removed 2 bases from V and 5 bases from J; junction bases left unmatched: 4. CDR3 length equals 14 residues. CDR1 is SGHDT and CDR2 is YYEEEE in the germline V gene. A note on this clone: As yet, its antigen is unknown.

The source is a human donor with melanoma. V is TRBV5-6 and J is TRBJ2-4; 7 bases are a match to TRBD2. Written as DNA, the CDR3 is TGTGCCAGCAGCTTCGGTGGGGGGGAAAACATTCAGTACTTC. Its protein is CASSFGGGENIQYF.